The rows below give T cell receptor beta chains drawn from one sample of a study of T cell responses to AZD1222 COVID-19 vaccine. Clones were sequenced by immunoSEQ multiplex PCR, and TCRdb holds only the in-frame ones, with some missing. Here the sample spans 150,000 to 200,000 clones, 94% being singletons. Material: peripheral blood, obtained on day 0 of AZD1222 vaccination. The origin of the receptors is an adult in good health. Both conserved end residues are part of each CDR3. A D gene is named only where the DNA matches it firmly. The size field is filled for only some rows; it gives once, few, many or a size class.

clone size,V gene,J gene,D gene,CDR3 DNA,CDR3 protein
-,TRBV6-5,TRBJ1-2,-,TGTGCCAGCAGTCCGGGGGGATCTAACTATGGCTACACCTTC,CASSPGGSNYGYTF
-,TRBV5-1,TRBJ2-7,-,TGCGCCAGCAGCTTGACCCCCCGGGCAACTACCTACGAGCAGTACTTC,CASSLTPRATTYEQYF
-,TRBV5-5,TRBJ2-7,-,TGTGCCAGCACGCGGGACACCTCCTACGAGCAGTACTTC,CASTRDTSYEQYF
few,TRBV21-1,TRBJ1-2,-,TGTGCCAGCAGCAAAAAAGAAAGGGACACGGGCCTCTATGGCTACACCTTC,CASSKKERDTGLYGYTF
-,TRBV10-3,TRBJ1-2,-,TGTGCCATCAGTGGCCCCCGAGGGGACGGCTACACCTTC,CAISGPRGDGYTF
-,TRBV29-1,TRBJ2-5,-,TGCAGCGCCATAAAAGAGACCCAGTACTTC,CSAIKETQYF
once,TRBV5-8,TRBJ2-7,-,TGTGCCAGCAGCTTTAGTGGGACGGCGAGGGAGCAGTACTTC,CASSFSGTAREQYF
-,TRBV30,TRBJ2-7,-,TGTGCCTGGGGGACATACTCCTACGAGCAGTACTTC,CAWGTYSYEQYF
-,TRBV19,TRBJ2-7,TRBD1,TGTGCCAGTAGTCGTTGGACAGGGTCCTACGAGCAGTACTTC,CASSRWTGSYEQYF
-,TRBV6-1,TRBJ2-7,-,TGTGCCAGCAGTGAAGCGGCTGCCCCCTACGAGCAGTACTTC,CASSEAAAPYEQYF
-,TRBV2,TRBJ1-6,-,TGTGCCAGCTGGGGGGTCCCTAATTCACCCCTCCACTTT,CASWGVPNSPLHF
-,TRBV28,TRBJ2-3,TRBD2,TGTGCCAGCAGTTTGCGGGAGGGCAATACGTATTTT,CASSLREGNTYF
-,TRBV10-3,TRBJ1-2,-,TGTGCCATTAGTAAGCAGGGGCACTATGGCTACACCTTC,CAISKQGHYGYTF
-,TRBV30,TRBJ1-1,-,TGTGCCTGGAGTCCGGGGATCACTGAAGCTTTCTTT,CAWSPGITEAFF
-,TRBV13,TRBJ1-3,-,TGTGCCAGCAGCTTAGGAGGGAGAAACACCATATATTTT,CASSLGGRNTIYF
-,TRBV12-3/TRBV12-4,TRBJ1-1,-,TGTGCCAGCAGTGAGGGGTGGACTGAAGCTTTCTTT,CASSEGWTEAFF
once,TRBV6-1,TRBJ1-2,-,TGTGCCAGCAGTGAATTCCCGGGGCCCAGTGGCTACACCTTC,CASSEFPGPSGYTF
-,TRBV7-9,TRBJ2-1,-,TGTGCCAGCAGCTTAGTGCCCTCGGCTAGTCATGAGCAGTTCTTC,CASSLVPSASHEQFF
-,TRBV3-1/TRBV3-2,TRBJ1-6,-,TGTGCCAGCAGCCAAGGAATAGTTAATTCACCCCTCCACTTT,CASSQGIVNSPLHF
-,TRBV15,TRBJ1-4,TRBD1,TGTGCCACCAGCAAACGAAGACAGGGTAATGAAAAACTGTTTTTT,CATSKRRQGNEKLFF
-,TRBV6-1,TRBJ1-4,-,TGTGCCAGCAGTGAAACAAATGAAAAACTGTTTTTT,CASSETNEKLFF
-,TRBV19,TRBJ2-7,-,TGTGCCAGTAGCTCGTCTGCAACGGAGCAGTACTTC,CASSSSATEQYF
-,TRBV10-3,TRBJ2-1,TRBD2,TGTGCCATCAGTGAGTCGCGGGAGGGCCATGAGCAGTTCTTC,CAISESREGHEQFF
-,TRBV15,TRBJ2-2,TRBD1,TGTGCCACCAGCAGAGGTGGGACAGGGGGGAGCACCGGGGAGCTGTTTTTT,CATSRGGTGGSTGELFF
-,TRBV21-1,TRBJ2-7,-,TGTGCCAGCAGCAAAGCGTTAAGGGCGGACAGGGCGGGCGAGCAGTACTTC,CASSKALRADRAGEQYF
-,TRBV10-2,TRBJ2-5,TRBD1,TGCGCCCGCAGCCGACCGACAGGGGTGGGGACCCAGTACTTC,CARSRPTGVGTQYF
-,TRBV19,TRBJ2-1,TRBD2,TGTGCCAGTAGTATTACCGGGGAGGGACCCGAGCAGTTCTTC,CASSITGEGPEQFF
-,TRBV21-1,TRBJ2-2,-,TGTGCCAGCAGCAAAGTGGAGGTCGGACTAGCCCTCATTCATTGCCATCAGACCGGGGAGCTGTTTTTT,CASSKVEVGLALIHCHQTGELFF
-,TRBV10-3,TRBJ1-2,-,TGTGCCATCAGTGAGAATCGGGAGAACTATGGCTACACCTTC,CAISENRENYGYTF
-,TRBV27,TRBJ1-2,-,TGTGCCAGCAGTTTATCGACGGCCTCCAGCTACACCTTC,CASSLSTASSYTF
-,TRBV5-6,TRBJ1-3,TRBD1,TGTGCCAGCAGCTTGTTTACAGGGGGCACTGGAAACACCATATATTTT,CASSLFTGGTGNTIYF
-,TRBV18,TRBJ1-4,-,TGTGCCAGCTCACCAAGTCGGGCAGGGTCTGAAAAACTGTTTTTT,CASSPSRAGSEKLFF
-,TRBV14,TRBJ2-7,TRBD2,TGTGCCAGCAGCCAAGCACTAGCGGGATTCTACGAGCAGTACTTC,CASSQALAGFYEQYF
-,TRBV2,TRBJ2-2,TRBD2,TGTGCCAGCAGTGATGTAGCGGGGGCGAACACCGGGGAGCTGTTTTTT,CASSDVAGANTGELFF
-,TRBV2,TRBJ1-5,-,TGTGCCAGCAGTGTCGGTCTTGGCGCCACAAAGGGCCTGAATCAGCCCCAGCATTTT,CASSVGLGATKGLNQPQHF
-,TRBV5-4,TRBJ2-7,TRBD2,TGTGCCAGCAGCCCGGGTGCTAGCGGGAGCGAGCAGTACTTC,CASSPGASGSEQYF
-,TRBV30,TRBJ1-6,-,TGTGCCTGGGTCGGAGGCTCCTATAATTCACCCCTCCACTTT,CAWVGGSYNSPLHF
-,TRBV6-5,TRBJ2-2,-,TGTGCCAGCATCGGGCAGAACACCGGGGAGCTGTTTTTT,CASIGQNTGELFF
-,TRBV4-1,TRBJ1-1,-,TGCGCCAGCCGAGGAATTAGGACAGACATTGAAGCTTTCTTT,CASRGIRTDIEAFF
-,TRBV10-3,TRBJ2-3,-,TGTGCCATCAGTCAAACCGAGGGGTCGGGGCCAGATACGCAGTATTTT,CAISQTEGSGPDTQYF
-,TRBV10-3,TRBJ1-4,-,TGTGCCATCAGTGAGTCGCGGGACCTGGGGAATGAAAAACTGTTTTTT,CAISESRDLGNEKLFF
-,TRBV7-9,TRBJ1-2,-,TGTGCCAGCAGCTTATTGAGGGCCCTTGGCTACACCTTC,CASSLLRALGYTF
-,TRBV4-1,TRBJ2-7,TRBD2,TGCGCCAGCAGCCCACCCCTCCTAGGGACTAGCGGGAGGTTCTACGAGCAGTACTTC,CASSPPLLGTSGRFYEQYF
-,TRBV28,TRBJ1-1,TRBD1,TGTGCCAGCAGTTTGTGGGACAGGGTCACTGAAGCTTTCTTT,CASSLWDRVTEAFF
-,TRBV19,TRBJ1-2,TRBD1,TGTGCCACCGCTTCTTGGGACAGGCCGGGCGGCTACACCTTC,CATASWDRPGGYTF
-,TRBV30,TRBJ1-2,TRBD1,TGTGCCTGGGGGATGACAGGGGGCGATGGCTACACCTTC,CAWGMTGGDGYTF
-,TRBV7-9,TRBJ2-7,-,TGTGCCAGCAGCTTGGGTCGGGGGAACAACGAGCAGTACTTC,CASSLGRGNNEQYF